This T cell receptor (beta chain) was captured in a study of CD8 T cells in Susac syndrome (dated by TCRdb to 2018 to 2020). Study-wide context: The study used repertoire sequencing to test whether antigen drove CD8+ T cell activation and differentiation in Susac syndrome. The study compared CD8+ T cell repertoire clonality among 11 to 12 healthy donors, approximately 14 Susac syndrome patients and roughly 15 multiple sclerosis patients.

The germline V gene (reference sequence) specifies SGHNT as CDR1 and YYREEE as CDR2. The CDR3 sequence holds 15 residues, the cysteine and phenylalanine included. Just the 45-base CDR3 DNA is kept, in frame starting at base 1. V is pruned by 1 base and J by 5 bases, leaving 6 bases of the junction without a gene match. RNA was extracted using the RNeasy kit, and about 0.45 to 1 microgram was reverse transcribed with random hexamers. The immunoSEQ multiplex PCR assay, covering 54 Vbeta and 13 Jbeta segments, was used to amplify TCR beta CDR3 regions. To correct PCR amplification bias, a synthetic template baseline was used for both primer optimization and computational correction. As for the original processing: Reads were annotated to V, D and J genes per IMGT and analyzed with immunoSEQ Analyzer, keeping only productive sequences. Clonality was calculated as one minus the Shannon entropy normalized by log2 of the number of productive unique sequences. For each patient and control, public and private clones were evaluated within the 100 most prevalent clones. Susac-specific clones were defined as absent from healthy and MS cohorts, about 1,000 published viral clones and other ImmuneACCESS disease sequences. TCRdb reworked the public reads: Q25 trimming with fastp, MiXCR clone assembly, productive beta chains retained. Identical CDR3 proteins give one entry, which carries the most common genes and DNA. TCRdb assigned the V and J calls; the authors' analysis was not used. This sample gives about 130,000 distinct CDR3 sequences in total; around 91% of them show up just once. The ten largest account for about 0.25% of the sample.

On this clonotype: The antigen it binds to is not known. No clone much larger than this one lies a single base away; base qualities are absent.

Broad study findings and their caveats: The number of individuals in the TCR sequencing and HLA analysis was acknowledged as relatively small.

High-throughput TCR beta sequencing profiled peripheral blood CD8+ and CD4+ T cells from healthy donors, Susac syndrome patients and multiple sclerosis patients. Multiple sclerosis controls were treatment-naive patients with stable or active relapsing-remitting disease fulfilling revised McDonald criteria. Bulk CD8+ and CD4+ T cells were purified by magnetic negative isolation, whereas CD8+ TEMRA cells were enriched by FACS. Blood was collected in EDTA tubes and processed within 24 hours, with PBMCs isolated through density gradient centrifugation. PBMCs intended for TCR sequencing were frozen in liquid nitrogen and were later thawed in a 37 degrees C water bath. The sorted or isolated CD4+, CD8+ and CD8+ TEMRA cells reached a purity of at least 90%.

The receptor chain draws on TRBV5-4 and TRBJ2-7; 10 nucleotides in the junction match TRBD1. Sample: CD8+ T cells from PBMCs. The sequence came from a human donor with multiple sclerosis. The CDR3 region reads CASSLPRQGAHEQYF. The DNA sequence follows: TGTGCCAGCAGCTTGCCCAGACAGGGGGCCCACGAGCAGTACTTC. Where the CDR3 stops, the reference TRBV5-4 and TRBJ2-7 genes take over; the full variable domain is ETGVTQSPTHLIKTRGQQVTLRCSSQSGHNTVSWYQQALGQGPQFIFQYYREEENGRGNFPPRFSGLQFPNYSSELNVNALELDDSALYLCASSLPRQGAHEQYFGPGTRLTVT.